The 15 T cell receptor beta chains reported below all come from one sample, sequenced in a study of human T cells and chemical hapten exposure. Time point given: patch test 1, 2 weeks after DPC sensitization. This sample's treatment: therapeutic diphenylcyclopropenone sensitization with weekly scalp DPC. Using its own MiXCR run on the RACE reads, TCRdb lists one record per CDR3 protein. The table includes 85,000 or so distinct CDR3 sequences, about 10% detected once. This specimen was whole blood, taken in connection with sensitization to the hapten diphenylcyclopropenone (DPC). These receptors came from a woman aged 50 to 60 with alopecia areata. Some clones in this sample may be carry-over from other donors' samples.

This clonotype was detected only a few times. The chain has TRBV20-1 and TRBJ2-7, with 8 bases fitting TRBD2. This CDR3 has 13 residues. Germline trimming cut 4 bases from V and 4 bases from J; bases unmatched to any gene: 6. Per the germline V gene, CDR1 is DFQATT and CDR2 is SNEGSKA (reference sequence). CDR3 in amino acids: CSATTSERYEQYF. In DNA form, the CDR3 reads TGCAGTGCTACGACTAGCGAGAGGTACGAGCAGTACTTC.

This clonotype was recorded a few times. This chain connects TRBV4-3 to TRBJ2-3; D tentatively fits TRBD1 or TRBD2 (5 bases each). V gave up 0 bases and J gave up 5 bases, with 21 bases separating them. The CDR3 sequence is 18 residues long. Germline CDR1 LGHNA, CDR2 YSLEER. CDR3 residues: CASSQERLGVNVGDTQYF. The CDR3 coding sequence is TGCGCCAGCAGCCAAGAAAGGCTGGGGGTGAATGTGGGAGATACGCAGTATTTT.

This clonotype was seen only a few times. The gene calls are TRBV2 and TRBJ2-5, with 7 bases fitting TRBD2. The V and J ends lost 3 bases and 2 bases, in that order; junction bases with no gene match: 12. Per germline, CDR1 SNHLY and CDR2 FYNNEI. CDR3 length: 17 residues. The CDR3 DNA reads TGTGCCAGCAGTGACGTCAAAGGACTAGGAGGTCAAGAGACCCAGTACTTC. Its protein is CASSDVKGLGGQETQYF.

The chain employs TRBV7-3 and TRBJ2-5; a weak D match, TRBD2 (6 bases). Germline loops: CDR1 SGHTA, CDR2 FQGTGA. This CDR3 comprises 14 residues. Deletions cut 1 base from V and 5 bases from J, with 11 bases between. CDR3 DNA sequence: TGTGCCAGCAGCTTAAGCGCGAGCGGGGAGACCCAGTACTTC. Amino acid sequence: CASSLSASGETQYF.

The V and J genes are TRBV20-1 and TRBJ2-1, with D hard to call. This CDR3 region has 13 residues. Trimming left V 5 bases short and J 2 bases short, with 10 bases between. Germline lookup yields CDR1 DFQATT and CDR2 SNEGSKA (reference sequence). CDR3 in amino acids: CSAPRLPYNEQFF. In nucleotides, the CDR3 is TGCAGTGCTCCCCGGTTACCCTACAATGAGCAGTTCTTC.

This chain joins TRBV28 and TRBJ1-5; no definite D call. The CDR3 sequence is 15 residues long. The germline CDR1 and CDR2 sequences are MDHEN and SYDVKM. V was pared by 2 bases and J by 0 bases, with 8 bases between. In nucleotides, the CDR3 is TGTGCCAGCAGTTTAGGGCTTTATAGCAATCAGCCCCAGCATTTT. Residues: CASSLGLYSNQPQHF.

Ten or more counts support this clonotype. This chain uses TRBV20-1 with TRBJ2-3; D is possibly TRBD1 (5 bases). Germline V gene data show CDR1 as DFQATT and CDR2 as SNEGSKA (reference sequence). This CDR3 has 16 residues. V was shortened by 2 bases and J by 0 bases, with 15 bases between the two germline ends. CDR3 amino acids: CSARTVKGPSTDTQYF. The CDR3 DNA reads as TGCAGTGCTAGAACCGTAAAGGGGCCTAGCACAGATACGCAGTATTTT.

This clonotype has a handful of counts. V usage is TRBV6-1 and J usage is TRBJ2-2; TRBD1 agrees at 10 bases. The V gene end was trimmed by 0 bases and the J gene end by 4 bases; junction bases not matched to a gene: 11. Germline lookup yields CDR1 MNHNS and CDR2 SASEGT. There are 19 residues in the CDR3. The CDR3 loop is CASSEARGQGPGLTGELFF. The CDR3 DNA follows: TGTGCCAGCAGTGAAGCAAGGGGACAGGGGCCAGGACTCACCGGGGAGCTGTTTTTT.

The chain has TRBV28 and TRBJ1-2; D gene unclear. This CDR3 contains 14 residues. CDR1 MDHEN and CDR2 SYDVKM come from the germline V gene. Trimming cost V 5 bases and J 7 bases, with 17 bases left between them. CDR3 nucleotide sequence: TGTGCCAGCAGTCCCCAAGGATCCTTTAGTGGCTACACCTTC. It translates to CASSPQGSFSGYTF.

This clonotype was seen a few times. In DNA, the CDR3 is TGTGCCAGCAGCTCCTGGGGCAGGAACACTGAAGCTTTCTTT. Its protein product is CASSSWGRNTEAFF. The chain joins TRBV7-2 to TRBJ1-1; D might be TRBD1 (5 bases). V lost 4 bases and J 1 base, leaving 10 bases between the germline ends. The CDR3 is made up of 14 amino acids. The germline V gene encodes CDR1 SGHTA and CDR2 FQGNSA.

This chain uses TRBV27 with TRBJ2-5; 9 nucleotides match TRBD1. In germline, CDR1 is MNHEY, CDR2 SMNVEV (reference sequence). V gave up 9 bases and J gave up 2 bases; unmatched junction bases: 7. The CDR3 runs 14 residues. The CDR3 nucleotides read TGTGCCAGGGTTTACAGGGGGCGTCAAGAGACCCAGTACTTC. It specifies CARVYRGRQETQYF.

This clonotype was detected only a few times. The chain employs TRBV2 and TRBJ1-5, with D possibly being TRBD1 (5 bases). Germline values: CDR1 SNHLY, CDR2 FYNNEI. The CDR3 extends over 15 amino acids. V was trimmed by 3 bases and J by 5 bases, leaving 14 bases between them. The DNA of the CDR3 is TGTGCCAGCAGTGATCAGGGACTGGCGGATCAGCCCCAGCATTTT. Protein product: CASSDQGLADQPQHF.

This clonotype was counted only a few times. This chain connects TRBV20-1 to TRBJ2-2, with 10 positions matching TRBD1. Germline V gene data show CDR1 as DFQATT and CDR2 as SNEGSKA (reference sequence). Trimming took 4 bases from V and 5 from J; bases not matched to a gene: 7. The CDR3 sequence is 15 residues long. The chain's CDR3 is CSATRTGGRTGELFF. The CDR3 DNA follows: TGCAGTGCTACGAGGACAGGGGGAAGGACCGGGGAGCTGTTTTTT.

The sample holds many counts of this clonotype. V usage is TRBV20-1 and J usage is TRBJ1-3; 7 bases are shared with TRBD1. J gave up 0 bases and V 5 bases, and 16 bases lay outside the gene matches. Germline assignment: CDR1 DFQATT and CDR2 SNEGSKA (reference sequence). This CDR3 spans 18 amino acids. DNA of the CDR3: TGCAGTGCTGGCGGGACAGTGGACCATCAAGGCTCTGGAAACACCATATATTTT. Protein sequence: CSAGGTVDHQGSGNTIYF.

V is TRBV7-9 and J is TRBJ1-1; D call uncertain. The V gene lost 1 base and the J gene lost 0 bases, with 15 bases spanning the gap. The germline CDR1 and CDR2 sequences are SEHNR and FQNEAQ (reference sequence). The CDR3 spans 17 residues. CDR3 residues: CASSLGEGGSVNTEAFF. For the CDR3, the DNA is TGTGCCAGCAGCTTAGGCGAGGGCGGGTCGGTGAACACTGAAGCTTTCTTT.